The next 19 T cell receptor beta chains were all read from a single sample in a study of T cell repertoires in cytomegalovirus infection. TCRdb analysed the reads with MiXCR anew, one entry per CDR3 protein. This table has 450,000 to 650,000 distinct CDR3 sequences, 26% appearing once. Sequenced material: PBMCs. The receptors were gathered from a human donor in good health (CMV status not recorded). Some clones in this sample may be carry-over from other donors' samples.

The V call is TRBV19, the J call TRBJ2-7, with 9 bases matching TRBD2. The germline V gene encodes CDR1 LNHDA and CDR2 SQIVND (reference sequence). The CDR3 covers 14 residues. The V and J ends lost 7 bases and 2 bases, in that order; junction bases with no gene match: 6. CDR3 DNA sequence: TGTGCCAGTACTTCTAGCGGGACACCCTACGAGCAGTACTTC. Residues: CASTSSGTPYEQYF.

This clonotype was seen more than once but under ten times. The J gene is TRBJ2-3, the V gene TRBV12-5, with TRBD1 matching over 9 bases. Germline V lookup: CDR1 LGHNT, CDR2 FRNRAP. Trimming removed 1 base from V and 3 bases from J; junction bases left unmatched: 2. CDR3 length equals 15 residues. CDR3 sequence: CASGLGDRETDTQYF. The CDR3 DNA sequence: TGTGCTAGTGGTTTGGGGGACAGGGAAACAGATACGCAGTATTTT.

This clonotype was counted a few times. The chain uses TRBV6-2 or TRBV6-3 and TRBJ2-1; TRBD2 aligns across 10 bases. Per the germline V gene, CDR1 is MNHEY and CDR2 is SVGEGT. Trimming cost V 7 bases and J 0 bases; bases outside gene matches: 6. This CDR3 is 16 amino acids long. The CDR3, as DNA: TGTGCCAGCAATATACTAGCGGGGAGCTCCTACAATGAGCAGTTCTTC. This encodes CASNILAGSSYNEQFF.

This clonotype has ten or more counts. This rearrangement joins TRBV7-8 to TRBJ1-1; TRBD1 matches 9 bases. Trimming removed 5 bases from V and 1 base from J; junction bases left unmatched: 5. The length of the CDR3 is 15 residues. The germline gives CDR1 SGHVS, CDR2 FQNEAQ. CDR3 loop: CASSHGQGKNTEAFF. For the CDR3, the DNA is TGTGCCAGCAGCCACGGACAGGGGAAGAACACTGAAGCTTTCTTT.

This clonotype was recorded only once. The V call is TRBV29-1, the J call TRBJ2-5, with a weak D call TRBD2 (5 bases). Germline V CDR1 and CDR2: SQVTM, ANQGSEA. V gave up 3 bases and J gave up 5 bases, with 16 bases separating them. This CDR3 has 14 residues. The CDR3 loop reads CSVERKAGGETQYF. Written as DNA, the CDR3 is TGCAGCGTTGAGAGAAAGGCTGGCGGGGAGACCCAGTACTTC.

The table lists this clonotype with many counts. The CDR3 protein is CASSLVWTGNYEQFF. In DNA, the CDR3 is TGTGCCAGCAGCTTAGTTTGGACAGGGAATTATGAGCAGTTCTTC. The V call is TRBV7-2, the J call TRBJ2-1; TRBD1 agrees at 8 bases. The germline gives CDR1 SGHTA, CDR2 FQGNSA. V lost 1 base to trimming and J lost 8 bases; unmatched junction nucleotides: 7. The CDR3 has 15 amino acids. Based on the CDR3 plus reference TRBV7-2 and TRBJ2-1, the full variable domain is GAGVSQSPSNKVTEKGKDVELRCDPISGHTALYWYRQSLGQGLEFLIYFQGNSAPDKSGLPSDRFSAERTGGSVSTLTIQRTQQEDSAVYLCASSLVWTGNYEQFFGPGTRLTVL.

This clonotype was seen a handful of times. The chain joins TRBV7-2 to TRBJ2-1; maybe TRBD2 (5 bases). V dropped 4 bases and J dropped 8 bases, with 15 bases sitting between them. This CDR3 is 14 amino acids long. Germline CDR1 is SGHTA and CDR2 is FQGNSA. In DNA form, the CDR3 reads TGTGCCAGCAGCTCCCCAAATCTGGGAGATGAGCAGTTCTTC. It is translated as CASSSPNLGDEQFF.

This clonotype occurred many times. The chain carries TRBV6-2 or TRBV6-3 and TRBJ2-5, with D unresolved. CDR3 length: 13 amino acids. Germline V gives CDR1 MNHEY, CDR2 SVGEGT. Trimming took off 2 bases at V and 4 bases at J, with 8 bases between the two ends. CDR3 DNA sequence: TGTGCCAGCAGTTACCAGGAGTTAGAGACCCAGTACTTC. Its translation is CASSYQELETQYF.

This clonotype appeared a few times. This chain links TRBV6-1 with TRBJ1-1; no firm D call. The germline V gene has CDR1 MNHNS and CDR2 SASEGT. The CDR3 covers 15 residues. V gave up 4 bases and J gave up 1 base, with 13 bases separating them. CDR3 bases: TGTGCCAGCAGTGTTATTGGACTGCAGAACACTGAAGCTTTCTTT. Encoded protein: CASSVIGLQNTEAFF.

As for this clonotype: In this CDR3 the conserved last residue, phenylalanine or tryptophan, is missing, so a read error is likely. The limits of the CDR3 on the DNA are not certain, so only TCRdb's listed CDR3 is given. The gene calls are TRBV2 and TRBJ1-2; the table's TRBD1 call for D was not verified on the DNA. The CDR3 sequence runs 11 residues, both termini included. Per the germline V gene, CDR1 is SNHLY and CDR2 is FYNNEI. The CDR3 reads CASSEQGPAPL.

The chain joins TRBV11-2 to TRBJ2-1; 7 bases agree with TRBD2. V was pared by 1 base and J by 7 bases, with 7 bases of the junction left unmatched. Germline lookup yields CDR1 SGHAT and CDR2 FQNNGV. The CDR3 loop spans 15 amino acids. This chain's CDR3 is CASSLGASGLNEQFF. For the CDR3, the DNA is TGTGCCAGCAGCTTAGGAGCTAGCGGATTAAATGAGCAGTTCTTC.

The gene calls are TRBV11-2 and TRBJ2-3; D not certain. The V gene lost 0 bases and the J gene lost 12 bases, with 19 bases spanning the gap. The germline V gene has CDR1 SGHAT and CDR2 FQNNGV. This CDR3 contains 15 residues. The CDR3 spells CASSLEAAISRPQYF. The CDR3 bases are TGTGCCAGCAGCTTAGAGGCCGCCATCTCACGCCCACAGTATTTT.

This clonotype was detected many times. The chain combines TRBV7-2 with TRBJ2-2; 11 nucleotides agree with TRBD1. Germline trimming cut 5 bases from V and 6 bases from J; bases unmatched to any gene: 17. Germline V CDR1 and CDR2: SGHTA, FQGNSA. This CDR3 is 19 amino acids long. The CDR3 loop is CASSPRTGTGGIHPGELFF. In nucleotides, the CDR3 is TGTGCCAGCAGCCCCCGAACCGGGACAGGGGGTATTCATCCCGGGGAGCTGTTTTTT.

CDR3 in amino acids: CASSLMQGRAETQYF. Here the CDR3 DNA reads TGTGCCAGCAGCTTAATGCAGGGTAGGGCGGAGACCCAGTACTTC. The chain uses TRBV7-6 and TRBJ2-5; weak D call: TRBD1 (5 bases). This CDR3 contains 15 residues. Trimming took off 2 bases at V and 5 bases at J, with 15 bases between the two ends. Germline CDR1 SGHVS, CDR2 FNYEAQ. Combining the CDR3 with reference TRBV7-6 and TRBJ2-5 gives the whole variable domain GAGVSQSPRYKVTKRGQDVALRCDPISGHVSLYWYRQALGQGPEFLTYFNYEAQQDKSGLPNDRFSAERPEGSISTLTIQRTEQRDSAMYRCASSLMQGRAETQYFGPGTRLLVL.

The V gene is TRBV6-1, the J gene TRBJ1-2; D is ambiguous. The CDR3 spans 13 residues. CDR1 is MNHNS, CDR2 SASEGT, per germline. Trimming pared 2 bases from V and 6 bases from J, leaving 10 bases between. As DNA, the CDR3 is TGTGCCAGCAGTGAATCGGGGTTTGATGGCTACACCTTC. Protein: CASSESGFDGYTF.

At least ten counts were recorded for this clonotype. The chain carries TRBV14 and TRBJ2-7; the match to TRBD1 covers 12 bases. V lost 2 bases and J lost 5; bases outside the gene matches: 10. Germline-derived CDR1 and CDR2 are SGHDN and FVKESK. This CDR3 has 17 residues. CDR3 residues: CASSQSGTGGPLDEQYV. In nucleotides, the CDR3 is TGTGCCAGCAGCCAATCTGGGACAGGGGGCCCCTTGGACGAGCAGTACGTC.

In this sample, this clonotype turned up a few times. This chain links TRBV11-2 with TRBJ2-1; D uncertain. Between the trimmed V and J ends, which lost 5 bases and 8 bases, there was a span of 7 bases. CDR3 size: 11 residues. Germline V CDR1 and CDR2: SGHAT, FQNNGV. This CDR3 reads CASSSLHEQFF. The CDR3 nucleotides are TGTGCCAGCAGCAGCCTCCATGAGCAGTTCTTC.

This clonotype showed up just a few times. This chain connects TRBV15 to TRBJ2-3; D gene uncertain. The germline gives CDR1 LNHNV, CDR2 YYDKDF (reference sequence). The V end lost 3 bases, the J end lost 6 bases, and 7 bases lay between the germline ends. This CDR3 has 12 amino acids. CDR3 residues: CATSSLSDTQYF. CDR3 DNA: TGTGCCACCAGCAGTTTGTCGGATACGCAGTATTTT.

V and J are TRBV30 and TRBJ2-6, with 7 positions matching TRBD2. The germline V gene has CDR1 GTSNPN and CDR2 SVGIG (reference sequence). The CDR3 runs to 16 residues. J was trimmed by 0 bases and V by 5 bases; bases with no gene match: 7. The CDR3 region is CAWGGGESSGANVLTF. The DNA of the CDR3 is TGTGCCTGGGGGGGGGGGGAAAGCTCTGGGGCCAACGTCCTGACTTTC.